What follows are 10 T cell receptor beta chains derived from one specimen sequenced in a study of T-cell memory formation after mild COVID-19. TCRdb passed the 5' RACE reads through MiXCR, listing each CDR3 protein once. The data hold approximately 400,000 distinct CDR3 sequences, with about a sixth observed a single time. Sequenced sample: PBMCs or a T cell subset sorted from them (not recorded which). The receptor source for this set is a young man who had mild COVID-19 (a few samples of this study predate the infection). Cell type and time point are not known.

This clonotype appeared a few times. CDR3 sequence: CASSTEGARAFF. As DNA, the CDR3 is TGTGCCAGCAGCACCGAGGGGGCAAGGGCTTTCTTT. The rearrangement links TRBV5-4 to TRBJ1-1; TRBD1 aligns across 7 bases. CDR1 is SGHNT and CDR2 is YYREEE in the germline V gene (reference sequence). CDR3 length: 12 residues. V lost 4 bases to trimming and J lost 11 bases; unmatched junction nucleotides: 8.

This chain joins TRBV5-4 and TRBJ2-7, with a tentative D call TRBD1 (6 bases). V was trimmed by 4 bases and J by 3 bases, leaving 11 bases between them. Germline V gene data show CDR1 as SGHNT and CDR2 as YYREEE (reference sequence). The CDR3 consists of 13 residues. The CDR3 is CASSRAGVYEQYV. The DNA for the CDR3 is TGTGCCAGCAGCCGGGCAGGGGTCTACGAGCAGTACGTC.

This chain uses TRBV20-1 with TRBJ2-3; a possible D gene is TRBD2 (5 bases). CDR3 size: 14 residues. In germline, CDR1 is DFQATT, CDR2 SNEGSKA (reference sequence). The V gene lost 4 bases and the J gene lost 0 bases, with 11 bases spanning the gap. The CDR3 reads CSAILGVSTDTQYF. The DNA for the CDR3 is TGCAGTGCTATTTTGGGAGTTAGCACAGATACGCAGTATTTT.

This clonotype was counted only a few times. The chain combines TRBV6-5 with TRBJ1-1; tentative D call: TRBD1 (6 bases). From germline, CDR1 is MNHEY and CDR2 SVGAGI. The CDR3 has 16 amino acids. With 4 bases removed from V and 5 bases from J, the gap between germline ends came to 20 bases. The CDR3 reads CASSSPRQGLGTEAFF. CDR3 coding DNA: TGTGCCAGCAGTTCCCCTAGGCAGGGGCTGGGGACTGAAGCTTTCTTT.

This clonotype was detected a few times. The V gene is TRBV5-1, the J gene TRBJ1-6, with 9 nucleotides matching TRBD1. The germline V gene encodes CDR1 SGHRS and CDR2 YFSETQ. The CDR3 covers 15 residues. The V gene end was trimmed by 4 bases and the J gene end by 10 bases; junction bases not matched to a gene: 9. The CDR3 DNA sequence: TGCGCCAGCAGCAGAAATACAGGGGGCGAATCACCCCTCCACTTT. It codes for CASSRNTGGESPLHF.

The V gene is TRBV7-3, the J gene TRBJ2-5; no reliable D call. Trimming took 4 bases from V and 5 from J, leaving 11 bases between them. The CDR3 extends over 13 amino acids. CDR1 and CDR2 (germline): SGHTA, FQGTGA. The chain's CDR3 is CASSSAIGETQYF. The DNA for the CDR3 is TGTGCCAGCAGCTCCGCTATCGGGGAGACCCAGTACTTC.

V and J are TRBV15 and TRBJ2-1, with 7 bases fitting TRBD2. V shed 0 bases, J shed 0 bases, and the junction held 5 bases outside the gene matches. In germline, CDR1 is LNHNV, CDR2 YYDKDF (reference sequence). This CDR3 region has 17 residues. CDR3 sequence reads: CATSRDRRTSSYNEQFF. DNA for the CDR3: TGTGCCACCAGCAGAGATAGGAGGACTAGCTCCTACAATGAGCAGTTCTTC.

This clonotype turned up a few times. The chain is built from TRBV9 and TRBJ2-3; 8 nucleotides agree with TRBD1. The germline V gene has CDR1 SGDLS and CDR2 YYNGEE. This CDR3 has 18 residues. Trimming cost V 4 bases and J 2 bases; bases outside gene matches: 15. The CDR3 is CASSRAPGQGLYTDTQYF. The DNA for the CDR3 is TGTGCCAGCAGCCGGGCCCCCGGACAGGGTCTCTACACAGATACGCAGTATTTT.

The CDR3 reads CASSSYRGPTEAFF. DNA for the CDR3: TGTGCCAGCAGTTCTTACAGGGGGCCCACTGAAGCTTTCTTT. This sequence joins TRBV6-5 and TRBJ1-1; 9 nucleotides agree with TRBD1. With V trimmed by 4 bases and J by 4 bases, 4 bases remained unmatched. Germline lookup yields CDR1 MNHEY and CDR2 SVGAGI. The CDR3 loop spans 14 amino acids.

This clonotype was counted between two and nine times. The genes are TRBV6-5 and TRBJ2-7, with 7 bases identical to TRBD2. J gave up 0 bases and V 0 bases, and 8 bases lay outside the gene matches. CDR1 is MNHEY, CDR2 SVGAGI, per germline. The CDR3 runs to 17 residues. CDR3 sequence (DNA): TGTGCCAGCAGTTACTCCGCCTCGAGCGGGGTCTCCTACGAGCAGTACTTC. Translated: CASSYSASSGVSYEQYF.